These T cell receptor beta chains were read from a single sample in a study of CD8+ T cells in alopecia areata. The data were produced by immunoSEQ multiplex PCR, yet TCRdb's version contains in-frame clones alone and is incomplete. Among about 200,000 clones, 35% to 45% were seen once, and the ten largest hold roughly 0.45%. Sequencing used CD4+ T cells sorted from blood, obtained at approximately week 31, from a patient treated with tofacitinib. The receptors were sampled from a human donor with alopecia areata. Each CDR3 is given with its conserved first and last residue. The D gene is left open where the match is weak. A row's size may be missing; if present it is once, few, many or a size class.

abundance	v_gene	d_gene	j_gene	CDR3aa	CDR3nt
-	TRBV4-1	-	TRBJ1-5	CASSPQPGTNNQPQHF	TGCGCCAGCAGCCCCCAACCCGGGACGAACAATCAGCCCCAGCATTTT
few	TRBV6-6	-	TRBJ2-7	CASSSPREQYF	TGTGCCAGCAGTTCCCCTAGGGAGCAGTACTTC
-	TRBV4-1	-	TRBJ2-3	CASSQAGPSTDTQYF	TGCGCCAGCAGCCAAGCAGGGCCTAGCACAGATACGCAGTATTTT
-	TRBV7-3	-	TRBJ2-7	CASSHGKGLEQYF	TGTGCCAGCAGCCACGGGAAGGGGCTCGAGCAGTACTTC
-	TRBV5-4	-	TRBJ1-1	CASSYLGGTGGTEAFF	TGTGCCAGCAGCTATCTCGGGGGAACGGGTGGCACTGAAGCTTTCTTT
few	TRBV30	TRBD1	TRBJ1-1	CAWSTRTGGSAFF	TGTGCCTGGAGTACCCGGACAGGGGGGTCAGCTTTCTTT
-	TRBV5-1	TRBD1	TRBJ2-5	CASSSGTGLETQYF	TGCGCCAGCAGTTCCGGGACAGGGCTAGAGACCCAGTACTTC
-	TRBV29-1	TRBD1	TRBJ1-1	CSVADRVFGTEAFF	TGCAGCGTTGCGGACAGGGTTTTTGGCACTGAAGCTTTCTTT
-	TRBV5-4	-	TRBJ2-3	CASSIRGAEDTQYF	TGTGCCAGCAGCATCCGGGGGGCTGAAGATACGCAGTATTTT
-	TRBV6-5	-	TRBJ1-1	CASSYSGGRTNTEAFF	TGTGCCAGCAGTTACTCGGGTGGGAGGACGAACACTGAAGCTTTCTTT
few	TRBV2	-	TRBJ1-2	CASRRDGNYGYTF	TGTGCCAGCAGGCGGGACGGGAACTATGGCTACACCTTC
few	TRBV18	TRBD1	TRBJ2-1	CASSPGQANEQFF	TGTGCCAGCTCACCAGGACAGGCCAATGAGCAGTTCTTC
few	TRBV21-1	-	TRBJ2-5	CASMGTQETQYF	TGTGCCAGTATGGGGACTCAAGAGACCCAGTACTTC
-	TRBV29-1	-	TRBJ1-2	CSVGYPKGTRYGYTF	TGCAGCGTTGGATACCCCAAGGGGACCCGCTATGGCTACACCTTC
-	TRBV4-1	TRBD2	TRBJ2-2	CASSHLAGPRSGTGELFF	TGCGCCAGCAGCCATTTAGCGGGACCTAGATCGGGCACCGGGGAGCTGTTTTTT
few	TRBV9	TRBD1	TRBJ2-7	CASSVEGQGYEQYF	TGTGCCAGCAGCGTAGAAGGACAGGGCTACGAGCAGTACTTC
-	TRBV9	TRBD1	TRBJ1-3	CASSAWDRGSSFSGNTIYF	TGTGCCAGCAGCGCCTGGGACAGGGGATCCTCATTCTCTGGAAACACCATATATTTT
-	TRBV27	-	TRBJ1-2	CASSLNRRLLYGYTF	TGTGCCAGCAGTTTAAACCGACGGTTACTCTATGGCTACACCTTC
-	TRBV7-3	-	TRBJ1-3	CASSSGISGNTIYF	TGTGCCAGCAGCTCCGGCATCTCTGGAAACACCATATATTTT
once	TRBV5-1	-	TRBJ1-2	CASSPGGTDYGYTF	TGCGCCAGCAGCCCGGGCGGGACGGACTATGGCTACACCTTC
-	TRBV30	-	TRBJ1-2	CAWSPTGRGPNGYTF	TGTGCCTGGAGCCCTACGGGACGGGGACCCAATGGCTACACCTTC
many	TRBV4-1	TRBD1	TRBJ1-1	CASSPNPFDRALNTEAFF	TGCGCCAGCAGCCCCAACCCTTTTGACAGGGCATTGAACACTGAAGCTTTCTTT
-	TRBV2	-	TRBJ2-7	CASSRGHSSYEQYF	TGTGCCAGCAGCAGGGGACATTCCTCCTACGAGCAGTACTTC
-	TRBV6-5	TRBD2	TRBJ2-5	CASSYSSLRGRETQYF	TGTGCCAGCAGTTACTCGAGCTTGCGCGGGAGAGAGACCCAGTACTTC
-	TRBV2	-	TRBJ2-1	CASRWAGANNEQFF	TGTGCCAGCAGGTGGGCGGGGGCCAACAATGAGCAGTTCTTC
-	TRBV30	-	TRBJ2-7	CAWSVSKGSSYEQYF	TGTGCCTGGAGTGTAAGTAAGGGCAGCTCCTACGAGCAGTACTTC
few	TRBV21-1	-	TRBJ1-1	CASRWGGTEAFF	TGTGCCAGCAGATGGGGGGGCACTGAAGCTTTCTTT
few	TRBV10-2	-	TRBJ2-7	CASSESGGTYEQYF	TGCGCCAGCAGTGAGTCGGGTGGGACCTACGAGCAGTACTTC
few	TRBV5-1	-	TRBJ2-6	CASSIQAVSGANVLTF	TGCGCCAGCAGCATTCAGGCGGTCTCTGGGGCCAACGTCCTGACTTTC
-	TRBV11-2	TRBD1	TRBJ2-1	CASSSRGQGSYNEQFF	TGTGCCAGCAGCTCCCGGGGACAGGGGTCCTACAATGAGCAGTTCTTC
few	TRBV9	TRBD2	TRBJ2-1	CASSVLAGKQFF	TGTGCCAGCAGCGTATTAGCGGGGAAGCAGTTCTTC
-	TRBV30	-	TRBJ1-5	CAWTVGGNQPQHF	TGTGCCTGGACAGTCGGGGGAAATCAGCCCCAGCATTTT
few	TRBV6-6	-	TRBJ2-7	CASSYSGTSYEQYF	TGTGCCAGCAGTTACTCGGGGACCTCCTACGAGCAGTACTTC
many	TRBV6-4	-	TRBJ1-6	CASSDVGDWNSPLHF	TGTGCCAGCAGTGACGTAGGGGACTGGAATTCACCCCTCCACTTT